These 25 T cell receptor beta chains were sequenced from one sample in a study of T-cell memory formation after mild COVID-19. TCRdb re-called the 5' RACE reads with MiXCR, one entry per CDR3 protein. The sample lists almost 550,000 distinct CDR3 sequences, around 20% seen once, with approximately 13% in the top ten. Sequenced: PBMCs or a T cell subset sorted from them (not recorded which). The receptors shown here come from an adult woman who had mild COVID-19 (a few samples of this study predate the infection). Cell type and time point are not known.

This clonotype was counted ten times or more. This chain links TRBV7-2 with TRBJ2-7; no definite D call. V gave up 8 bases and J gave up 2 bases, with 10 bases separating them. CDR3 length: 12 amino acids. Germline assignment: CDR1 SGHTA and CDR2 FQGNSA. The CDR3: CASHSGTYEQYF. The CDR3 nucleotides are TGTGCCAGCCACTCGGGCACCTACGAGCAGTACTTC.

The sample holds a few counts of this clonotype. This chain connects TRBV12-3 or TRBV12-4 to TRBJ2-7; either TRBD1 or TRBD2 may supply D (5 bases each). V gave up 6 bases and J gave up 6 bases, with 15 bases separating them. The CDR3 totals 13 residues. As DNA, the CDR3 is TGTGCCAGCAGCCTCTTAGTGGGGGTCGAGCAGTACTTC. This gives the protein CASSLLVGVEQYF.

The chain has TRBV7-2 and TRBJ2-7; 7 positions match TRBD1. Germline V gene data show CDR1 as SGHTA and CDR2 as FQGNSA. The CDR3 covers 13 residues. After removal of 5 bases from V and 3 bases from J, the junction contained 4 bases not matched to a gene. DNA of the CDR3: TGTGCCAGCAGCCCATGGACAGGCTACGAGCAGTACTTC. It translates to CASSPWTGYEQYF.

The rearrangement links TRBV20-1 to TRBJ1-2; 7 bases fit TRBD1. The germline V gene encodes CDR1 DFQATT and CDR2 SNEGSKA (reference sequence). This CDR3 has 11 amino acids. CDR3 sequence reads: CSLGGRAGYTF. CDR3 DNA: TGCAGCTTAGGGGGCAGGGCTGGCTACACCTTC.

This clonotype showed up just a few times. The chain has TRBV9 and TRBJ2-7; TRBD1 aligns across 11 bases. Germline V gene lookup returns CDR1 SGDLS and CDR2 YYNGEE. Trimming took 1 base from V and 5 from J; bases not matched to a gene: 5. The CDR3 runs to 15 residues. The CDR3 protein is CASSVKPGQGDEQYF. CDR3 coding DNA: TGTGCCAGCAGCGTAAAGCCGGGACAGGGGGACGAGCAGTACTTC. The variable domain in full, completed from reference TRBV9 and TRBJ2-7, reads DSGVTQTPKHLITATGQRVTLRCSPRSGDLSVYWYQQSLDQGLQFLIQYYNGEERAKGNILERFSAQQFPDLHSELNLSSLELGDSALYFCASSVKPGQGDEQYFGPGTRLTVT.

At least ten counts were recorded for this clonotype. This chain links TRBV15 with TRBJ2-5, with a possible D match to TRBD2 (6 bases). CDR3 length: 15 residues. Germline lookup yields CDR1 LNHNV and CDR2 YYDKDF (reference sequence). The V end lost 0 bases, the J end lost 2 bases, and 10 bases lay between the germline ends. DNA of the CDR3: TGTGCCACCAGCAGAGATCCGGGAGTGCAAGAGACCCAGTACTTC. Translation: CATSRDPGVQETQYF.

This clonotype was picked up many times. The J gene is TRBJ1-5, the V gene TRBV12-3 or TRBV12-4; D is uncertain. The CDR3 length is 13 residues. V gave up 1 base and J gave up 7 bases, with 8 bases separating them. The CDR3 DNA reads TGTGCCAGCAGTTTAGGGTTCGTGCAGCCCCAGCATTTT. Residues: CASSLGFVQPQHF.

This clonotype was found once. J is TRBJ2-3 and V is TRBV5-1; perhaps TRBD2 as D (5 bases). This CDR3 has 14 amino acids. From germline, CDR1 is SGHRS and CDR2 YFSETQ. V lost 0 bases and J 4 bases, leaving 9 bases between the germline ends. The CDR3 DNA sequence: TGCGCCAGCAGCTTGGGAGGGTTGGCAGATACGCAGTATTTT. It encodes CASSLGGLADTQYF.

The rearrangement joins TRBV5-1 to TRBJ2-1; D possibly corresponds to TRBD2 (6 bases). Germline values: CDR1 SGHRS, CDR2 YFSETQ. This CDR3 comprises 19 residues. Trimming stripped 3 bases from V and 3 bases from J, with 25 bases between. This CDR3 is CASSSVGGSDFVSYNEQFF. For the CDR3, the DNA is TGCGCCAGCAGCTCGGTGGGGGGATCGGACTTCGTGAGCTACAATGAGCAGTTCTTC.

This clonotype turned up a few times. The V call is TRBV2, the J call TRBJ2-7; tentative D call: TRBD1 (5 bases). This CDR3 has 15 residues. Germline assignment: CDR1 SNHLY and CDR2 FYNNEI. The V and J ends lost 0 bases and 3 bases respectively, with 12 bases between them. CDR3: CASSEALGQIYEQYF. The DNA for the CDR3 is TGTGCCAGCAGTGAAGCCCTGGGGCAAATCTACGAGCAGTACTTC.

The sample holds a few counts of this clonotype. V gene TRBV11-3 combines with J gene TRBJ2-7, with 10 bases lining up with TRBD2. CDR1 and CDR2 from the germline V gene are SGHNT and YENEEA. The CDR3 covers 16 residues. Trimming cost V 0 bases and J 4 bases; bases outside gene matches: 6. This CDR3 is CASSLDSLAGWYEQYF. The CDR3 nucleotides read TGTGCCAGCAGCTTAGATTCACTAGCGGGATGGTACGAGCAGTACTTC.

V and J are TRBV10-3 and TRBJ2-3; 7 positions match TRBD1. J was trimmed by 0 bases and V by 4 bases; bases with no gene match: 25. The CDR3 sequence is 22 residues long. Germline V gene data show CDR1 as ENHRY and CDR2 as SYGVKD. Written as DNA, the CDR3 is TGTGCCATCAGTGGCGCCATGCGAGGGCAGGGGGAAAATACTGGGAGCACAGATACGCAGTATTTT. Amino acid sequence: CAISGAMRGQGENTGSTDTQYF.

The chain joins TRBV14 to TRBJ2-3; 10 positions agree with TRBD2. V was clipped by 2 bases and J by 1 base; unmatched bases: 6. Germline loops: CDR1 SGHDN, CDR2 FVKESK. The CDR3 is 17 residues long. The CDR3 bases are TGTGCCAGCAGCCAATCCACCGGGACTAGCGGCACAGATACGCAGTATTTT. It is translated as CASSQSTGTSGTDTQYF.

The chain is built from TRBV12-3 or TRBV12-4 and TRBJ2-7; D assignment may be TRBD1 or TRBD2 (5 bases each). Between the trimmed V and J ends, which lost 5 bases and 1 base, there was a span of 9 bases. This CDR3 is built from 13 residues. The CDR3 region has the DNA TGTGCCAGCAGTACCAGGGAGTCCTACGAGCAGTACTTC. Translation gives CASSTRESYEQYF.

A few counts support this clonotype. This chain connects TRBV5-4 to TRBJ2-5, with TRBD2 as a possible D gene (5 bases). This CDR3 comprises 13 residues. Germline V lookup: CDR1 SGHNT, CDR2 YYREEE (reference sequence). Trimming pared 3 bases from V and 3 bases from J, leaving 9 bases between. As DNA, the CDR3 is TGTGCCAGCAGCTACACGGGGAAAGAGACCCAGTACTTC. The encoded protein is CASSYTGKETQYF.

The chain employs TRBV24-1 and TRBJ2-5; TRBD2 agrees at 15 bases. The CDR3 totals 20 residues. J lost 0 bases, V lost 2 bases, and 9 bases had no gene match. Germline V CDR1 and CDR2: KGHDR, SFDVKD. The CDR3 DNA is TGTGCCACCAGTGATTGCGGACTAGCGGGAGGGCAAGTTTACCAAGAGACCCAGTACTTC. This encodes CATSDCGLAGGQVYQETQYF.

The chain joins TRBV20-1 to TRBJ2-7; perhaps TRBD2 as D (5 bases). Germline CDR1 is DFQATT and CDR2 is SNEGSKA (reference sequence). V lost 0 bases and J 4 bases, leaving 13 bases between the germline ends. The CDR3 runs 14 residues. The CDR3 is CSARDMGSGYEQYF. In DNA, the CDR3 is TGCAGTGCTAGAGATATGGGAAGCGGTTACGAGCAGTACTTC.

The chain employs TRBV7-2 and TRBJ2-1, with D maybe TRBD2 (5 bases). The germline V and J ends were trimmed by 3 bases and 1 base, with 10 bases remaining between them. The germline V gene has CDR1 SGHTA and CDR2 FQGNSA. The CDR3 sequence is 15 residues long. Written as DNA, the CDR3 is TGTGCCAGCAGCTTCGGACTGTTATCCTACAATGAGCAGTTCTTC. It codes for CASSFGLLSYNEQFF.

The chain links TRBV20-1 to TRBJ2-1, with a possible D match to TRBD2 (6 bases). The CDR3 is 12 residues long. Germline CDR1 reads DFQATT; CDR2 reads SNEGSKA (reference sequence). The CDR3 reads CSPRRAHNEQFF. The DNA of the CDR3 is TGCAGCCCTAGGAGGGCTCACAATGAGCAGTTCTTC.

The chain is built from TRBV19 and TRBJ2-1; 7 bases match TRBD1. The V and J ends lost 3 bases and 2 bases, in that order; junction bases with no gene match: 4. This CDR3 is 15 amino acids long. Per germline, CDR1 LNHDA and CDR2 SQIVND (reference sequence). Here the CDR3 reads CASSMGTATYNEQFF. The CDR3 region has the DNA TGTGCCAGTAGTATGGGGACAGCCACCTACAATGAGCAGTTCTTC.

The V and J genes are TRBV9 and TRBJ2-2; D is unresolved. Per germline, CDR1 SGDLS and CDR2 YYNGEE. There are 14 residues in the CDR3. V lost 7 bases and J 5 bases, leaving 15 bases between the germline ends. CDR3 nucleotides: TGTGCCAGCCAGGCCGCCGGGTGGACCGGGGAGCTGTTTTTT. Amino acids: CASQAAGWTGELFF.

This clonotype came up a few times. J is TRBJ2-1 and V is TRBV5-6; 11 nucleotides align to TRBD2. CDR3 length: 17 amino acids. The junction had 12 bases not matched to a gene; V was cut back by 4 bases and J by 6 bases. Germline lookup yields CDR1 SGHDT and CDR2 YYEEEE. CDR3 coding DNA: TGTGCCAGCAGCCCCTCTCCCGGGACTAGCGGCTTCAATGAGCAGTTCTTC. The encoded protein is CASSPSPGTSGFNEQFF.

The rearrangement uses TRBV27 and TRBJ1-2, with a weak D call TRBD1 (5 bases). The CDR3 covers 13 residues. V was shortened by 5 bases and J by 4 bases, with 11 bases between the two germline ends. From germline, CDR1 is MNHEY and CDR2 SMNVEV (reference sequence). The CDR3 sequence is CASSRGAGYGYTF. The CDR3 coding sequence is TGTGCCAGCAGTAGAGGGGCGGGCTATGGCTACACCTTC.

V and J are TRBV7-9 and TRBJ1-1; D not resolved. CDR1 is SEHNR, CDR2 FQNEAQ, per germline (reference sequence). CDR3 size: 15 residues. The V gene lost 5 bases and the J gene lost 7 bases, with 20 bases spanning the gap. In nucleotides, the CDR3 is TGTGCCAGCAGCCCAACTACCGGCAGGATCTATGAAGCTTTCTTT. The encoded protein is CASSPTTGRIYEAFF.

The CDR3 here is CASQLAPNTGELFF. The DNA for the CDR3 is TGCGCCAGCCAATTAGCGCCGAACACCGGGGAGCTGTTTTTT. The genes are TRBV5-1 and TRBJ2-2, with D possibly being TRBD2 (5 bases). The CDR3 has 14 amino acids. Germline V gives CDR1 SGHRS, CDR2 YFSETQ. V was shortened by 7 bases and J by 0 bases, with 10 bases between the two germline ends.